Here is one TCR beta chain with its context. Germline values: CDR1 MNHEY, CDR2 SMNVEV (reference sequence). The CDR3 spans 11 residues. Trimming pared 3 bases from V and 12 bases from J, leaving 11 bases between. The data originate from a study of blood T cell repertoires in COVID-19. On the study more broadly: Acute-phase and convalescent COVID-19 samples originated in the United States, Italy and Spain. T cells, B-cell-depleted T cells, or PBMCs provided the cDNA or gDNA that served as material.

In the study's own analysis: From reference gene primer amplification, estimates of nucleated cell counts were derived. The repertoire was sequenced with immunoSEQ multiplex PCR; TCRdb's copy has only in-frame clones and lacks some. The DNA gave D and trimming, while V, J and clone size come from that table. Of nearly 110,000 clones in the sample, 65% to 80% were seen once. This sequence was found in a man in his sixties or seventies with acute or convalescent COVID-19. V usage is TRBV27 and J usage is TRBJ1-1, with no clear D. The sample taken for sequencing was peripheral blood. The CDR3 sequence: CASSFGVRTFF. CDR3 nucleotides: TGTGCCAGCAGTTTCGGGGTTAGGACTTTCTTT.